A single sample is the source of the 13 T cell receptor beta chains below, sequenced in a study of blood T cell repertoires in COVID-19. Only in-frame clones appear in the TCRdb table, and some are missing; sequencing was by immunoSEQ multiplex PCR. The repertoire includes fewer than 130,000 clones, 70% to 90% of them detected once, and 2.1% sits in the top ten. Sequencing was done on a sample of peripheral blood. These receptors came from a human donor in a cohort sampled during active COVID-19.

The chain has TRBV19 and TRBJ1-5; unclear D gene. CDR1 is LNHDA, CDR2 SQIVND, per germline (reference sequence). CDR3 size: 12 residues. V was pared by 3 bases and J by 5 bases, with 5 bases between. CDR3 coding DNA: TGTGCCAGTAGTATCTTAGATCAGCCCCAGCATTTT. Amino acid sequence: CASSILDQPQHF.

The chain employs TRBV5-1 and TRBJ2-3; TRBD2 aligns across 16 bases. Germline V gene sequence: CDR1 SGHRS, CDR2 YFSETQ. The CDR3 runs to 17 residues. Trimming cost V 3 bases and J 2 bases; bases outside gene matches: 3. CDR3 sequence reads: CASSSGLAGGFTDTQYF. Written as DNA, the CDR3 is TGCGCCAGCAGCTCGGGACTAGCGGGGGGGTTCACAGATACGCAGTATTTT.

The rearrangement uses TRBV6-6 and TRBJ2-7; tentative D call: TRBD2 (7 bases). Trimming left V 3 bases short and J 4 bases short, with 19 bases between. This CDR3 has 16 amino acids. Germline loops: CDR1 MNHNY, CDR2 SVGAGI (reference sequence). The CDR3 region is CASSYRRRGATYEQYF. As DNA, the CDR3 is TGTGCCAGCAGTTATAGGCGACGGGGGGCGACGTACGAGCAGTACTTC.

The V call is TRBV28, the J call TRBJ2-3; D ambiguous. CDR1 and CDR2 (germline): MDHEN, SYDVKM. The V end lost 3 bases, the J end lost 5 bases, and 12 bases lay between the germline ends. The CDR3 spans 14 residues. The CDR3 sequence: CASSFLASQDTQYF. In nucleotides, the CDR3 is TGTGCCAGCAGTTTCCTCGCCTCACAAGATACGCAGTATTTT. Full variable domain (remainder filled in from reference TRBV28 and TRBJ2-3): DVKVTQSSRYLVKRTGEKVFLECVQDMDHENMFWYRQDPGLGLRLIYFSYDVKMKEKGDIPEGYSVSREKKERFSLILESASTNQTSMYLCASSFLASQDTQYFGPGTRLTVL.

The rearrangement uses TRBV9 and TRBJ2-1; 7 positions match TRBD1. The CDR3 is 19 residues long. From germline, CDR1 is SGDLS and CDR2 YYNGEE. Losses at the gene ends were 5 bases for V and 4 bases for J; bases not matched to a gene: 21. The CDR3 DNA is TGTGCCAGCAGTGATAGCAGACAGGGAGAACGGTTATGGTACAATGAGCAGTTCTTC. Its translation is CASSDSRQGERLWYNEQFF.

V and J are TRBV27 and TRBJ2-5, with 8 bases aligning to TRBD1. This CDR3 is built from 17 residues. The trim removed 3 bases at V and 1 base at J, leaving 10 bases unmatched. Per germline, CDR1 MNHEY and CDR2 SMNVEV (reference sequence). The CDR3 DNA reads TGTGCCAGCAGTTTTTCCCGACAGGGGCCCCCCCAAGAGACCCAGTACTTC. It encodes CASSFSRQGPPQETQYF.

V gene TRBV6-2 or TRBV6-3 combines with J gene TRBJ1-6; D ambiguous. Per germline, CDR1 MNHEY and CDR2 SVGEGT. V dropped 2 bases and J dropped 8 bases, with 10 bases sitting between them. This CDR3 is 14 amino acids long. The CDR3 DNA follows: TGTGCCAGCAGTTACATGCGGGTTGATTCACCCCTCCACTTT. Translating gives CASSYMRVDSPLHF.

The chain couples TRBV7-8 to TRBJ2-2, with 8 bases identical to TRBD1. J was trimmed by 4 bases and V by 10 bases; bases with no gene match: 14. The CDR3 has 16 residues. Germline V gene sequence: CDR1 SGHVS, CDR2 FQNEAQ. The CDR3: CATSRRQGAATGELFF. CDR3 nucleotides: TGTGCCACCTCCCGCCGGCAGGGGGCCGCCACCGGGGAGCTGTTTTTT.

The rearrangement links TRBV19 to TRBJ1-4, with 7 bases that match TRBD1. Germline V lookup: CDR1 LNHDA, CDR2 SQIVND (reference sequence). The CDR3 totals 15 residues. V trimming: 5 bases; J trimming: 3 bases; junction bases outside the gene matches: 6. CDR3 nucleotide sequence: TGTGCCAGTAGTGAGACCGGGACAGCTAATGAAAAACTGTTTTTT. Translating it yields CASSETGTANEKLFF.

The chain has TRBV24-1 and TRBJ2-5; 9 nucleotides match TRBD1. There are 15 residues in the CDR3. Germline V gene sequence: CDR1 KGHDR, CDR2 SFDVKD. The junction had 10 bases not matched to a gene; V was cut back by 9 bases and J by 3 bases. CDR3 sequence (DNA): TGTGCCACCGGAGCAGGACAGGGGAGGGAAGAGACCCAGTACTTC. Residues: CATGAGQGREETQYF.

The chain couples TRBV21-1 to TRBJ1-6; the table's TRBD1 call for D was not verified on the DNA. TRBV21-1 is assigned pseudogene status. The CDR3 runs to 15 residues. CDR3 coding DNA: TGTGCCAGCAGCATGCGTACAGGAGATAATTCACCCCTCCACTTT. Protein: CASSMRTGDNSPLHF.

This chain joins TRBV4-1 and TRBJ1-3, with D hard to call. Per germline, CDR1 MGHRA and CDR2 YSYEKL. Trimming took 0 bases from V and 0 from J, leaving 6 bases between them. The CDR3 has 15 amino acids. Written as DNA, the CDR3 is TGCGCCAGCAGCCAAGATCCTCTCTCTGGAAACACCATATATTTT. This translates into CASSQDPLSGNTIYF.

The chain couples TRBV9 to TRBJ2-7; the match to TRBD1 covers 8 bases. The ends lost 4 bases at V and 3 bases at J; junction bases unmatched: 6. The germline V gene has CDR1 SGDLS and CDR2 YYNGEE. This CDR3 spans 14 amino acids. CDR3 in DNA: TGTGCCAGCAGCCTAACCGACAGGGGCTACGAGCAGTACTTC. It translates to CASSLTDRGYEQYF.